A single sample is the source of the 22 T cell receptor beta chains below, sequenced in a study of cytomegalovirus exposure and HLA in healthy donors. PCR used 60 Vbeta primers and 13 Jbeta primers. Profiling relied on immunoSEQ multiplex PCR, and the TCRdb table lists in-frame clones only, not all of them. The sample yields over 130,000 clones, roughly three fifths seen once. Sequences were obtained from PBMCs. The receptor set was obtained from a male donor in good health and CMV-seronegative.

V is TRBV5-1 and J is TRBJ2-5, with TRBD2 matching over 8 bases. The CDR3 has 13 residues. Looked up from germline, CDR1 is SGHRS and CDR2 is YFSETQ. J gave up 9 bases and V 3 bases, and 7 bases lay outside the gene matches. CDR3 amino acids: CASSSGTRGAQYF. In DNA, the CDR3 is TGCGCCAGCAGCTCCGGGACTAGAGGGGCCCAGTACTTC.

This chain uses TRBV5-4 with TRBJ1-1; a possible D gene is TRBD1 (5 bases). The CDR3 has 12 amino acids. Germline-derived CDR1 and CDR2 are SGHNT and YYREEE (reference sequence). Trimming took 3 bases from V and 6 from J, leaving 9 bases between them. CDR3 loop: CASSYGGAEAFF. In nucleotides, the CDR3 is TGTGCCAGCAGCTACGGGGGTGCTGAAGCTTTCTTT.

The V and J genes are TRBV7-9 and TRBJ2-7, with TRBD1 matching 8 bases. Germline loops: CDR1 SEHNR, CDR2 FQNEAQ (reference sequence). V lost 5 bases and J lost 4; bases outside the gene matches: 7. There are 14 residues in the CDR3. The CDR3 region has the DNA TGTGCCAGCAGCCCCCGGGACAGGTCGTACGAGCAGTACTTC. This codes for CASSPRDRSYEQYF.

The chain is built from TRBV4-3 and TRBJ2-4; 10 bases align to TRBD1. V dropped 0 bases and J dropped 8; count of bases not matched to a gene: 4. This CDR3 contains 15 residues. Germline CDR1 reads LGHNA; CDR2 reads YSLEER. The CDR3 nucleotides are TGCGCCAGCAGCCAAGAGGCCGGGACAGGGGACATTCAGTACTTC. Its protein product is CASSQEAGTGDIQYF.

The chain carries TRBV28 and TRBJ2-6, with TRBD1 matching over 10 bases. The CDR3 consists of 18 residues. Germline V CDR1 and CDR2: MDHEN, SYDVKM. V gave up 4 bases and J gave up 2 bases; unmatched junction bases: 8. The DNA for the CDR3 is TGTGCCAGCAGTTCCTCCGGGACAGGGGTTGCTGGGGCCAACGTCCTGACTTTC. This sequence encodes CASSSSGTGVAGANVLTF.

In regard to this clone: Other nucleotide sequences in the sample specify the same CDR3. V is TRBV5-1 and J is TRBJ1-5; D not certain. The V gene's germline CDR1 is SGHRS and CDR2 YFSETQ. V lost 0 bases to trimming and J lost 2 bases, with 9 bases between them. The CDR3 has 15 amino acids. The CDR3 region has the DNA TGCGCCAGCAGCTTGGGGCCCGGGGGCAATCAGCCCCAGCATTTT. Residues: CASSLGPGGNQPQHF.

The chain joins TRBV4-2 to TRBJ2-3, with 9 bases identical to TRBD2. The CDR3 spans 20 residues. Germline loops: CDR1 LGHNA, CDR2 YNFKEQ. V trimming: 2 bases; J trimming: 5 bases; junction bases outside the gene matches: 20. CDR3 sequence: CASSQFVRTDGVAGEDTQYF. The DNA for the CDR3 is TGTGCCAGCAGCCAATTTGTTCGGACGGATGGAGTAGCGGGGGAAGATACGCAGTATTTT.

The chain recombines TRBV5-1 with TRBJ1-2, with TRBD1 matching 12 bases. With V trimmed by 5 bases and J by 8 bases, 10 bases remained unmatched. CDR1 SGHRS and CDR2 YFSETQ come from the germline V gene. The length of the CDR3 is 15 residues. As DNA, the CDR3 is TGCGCCAGCAGTCCCGGGACAGGGGGCGGTTCGGGCTACACCTTC. Translating gives CASSPGTGGGSGYTF.

V and J are TRBV11-2 and TRBJ2-7; D remains unclear. Germline-derived CDR1 and CDR2 are SGHAT and FQNNGV. This CDR3 has 15 amino acids. V was clipped by 5 bases and J by 0 bases, with 14 bases between them. CDR3 in DNA: TGTGCCAGCAGCGCCCGTCATCCGGTCTCCTACGAGCAGTACTTC. Amino acid sequence: CASSARHPVSYEQYF.

Only a few counts were recorded for this clone. The J gene is TRBJ2-7, the V gene TRBV19, with D possibly matching TRBD1 (6 bases). Trimming left V 5 bases short and J 3 bases short, with 11 bases between. There are 13 residues in the CDR3. Germline CDR1 LNHDA, CDR2 SQIVND (reference sequence). This CDR3 is CASSSGQRYEQYF. The CDR3 nucleotides read TGTGCCAGTAGTTCCGGACAGCGCTACGAGCAGTACTTC.

This clone was observed once. The chain couples TRBV11-2 to TRBJ1-6; D gene uncertain. With 4 bases removed from V and 4 bases from J, the gap between germline ends came to 14 bases. This CDR3 is 16 amino acids long. Looked up from germline, CDR1 is SGHAT and CDR2 is FQNNGV. CDR3 loop: CASSSGPFPYNSPLHF. The CDR3 DNA reads as TGTGCCAGCAGCTCCGGTCCATTCCCTTATAATTCACCCCTCCACTTT.

The rearrangement links TRBV19 to TRBJ1-1; 8 bases line up with TRBD1. Germline values: CDR1 LNHDA, CDR2 SQIVND (reference sequence). The CDR3 loop spans 12 amino acids. The trim removed 9 bases at V and 5 bases at J, leaving 5 bases unmatched. In DNA form, the CDR3 reads TGTGCCAGCAGCAGGGGGCGGACTGAAGCTTTCTTT. It translates to CASSRGRTEAFF.

The chain combines TRBV11-2 with TRBJ2-3, with D possibly being TRBD2 (5 bases). V lost 5 bases, J lost 10 bases, and 22 bases lay in between. Germline CDR1 reads SGHAT; CDR2 reads FQNNGV. The CDR3 has 15 residues. CDR3 sequence reads: CASSDRSAEIQSQYF. The CDR3 DNA follows: TGTGCCAGCAGCGACCGCTCAGCGGAGATCCAATCGCAGTATTTT.

V usage is TRBV28 and J usage is TRBJ1-1; TRBD1 is a possible D gene (6 bases). The CDR3 runs 16 residues. V gave up 2 bases and J gave up 4 bases, with 17 bases separating them. Per germline, CDR1 MDHEN and CDR2 SYDVKM. For the CDR3, the DNA is TGTGCCAGCAGTTTAATGCGGGGGCGCGAGTCCACTGAAGCTTTCTTT. Residues: CASSLMRGRESTEAFF. Drawing the rest from reference TRBV28 and TRBJ1-1, the complete variable domain is DVKVTQSSRYLVKRTGEKVFLECVQDMDHENMFWYRQDPGLGLRLIYFSYDVKMKEKGDIPEGYSVSREKKERFSLILESASTNQTSMYLCASSLMRGRESTEAFFGQGTRLTVV.

The chain recombines TRBV30 with TRBJ1-2; D is unclear. Trimming shortened V by 2 bases and J by 5 bases, and 12 bases separated the two germline ends. This CDR3 has 13 residues. Germline lookup yields CDR1 GTSNPN and CDR2 SVGIG (reference sequence). The CDR3 loop reads CAWSLLVQYGYTF. As DNA, the CDR3 is TGTGCCTGGAGTTTGCTAGTCCAATATGGCTACACCTTC.

The CDR3 nucleotides read TGTGCCTGGAGTGCAGGGATTCGGGAAAAACTGTTTTTT. Amino acid sequence: CAWSAGIREKLFF. The chain couples TRBV30 to TRBJ1-4, with D possibly matching TRBD1 (5 bases). The CDR3 runs 13 residues. V dropped 1 base and J dropped 8 bases, with 11 bases sitting between them. Germline V gene data show CDR1 as GTSNPN and CDR2 as SVGIG (reference sequence). The whole variable domain, remainder taken from reference TRBV30 and TRBJ1-4, is SQTIHQWPATLVQPVGSPLSLECTVEGTSNPNLYWYRQAAGRGLQLLFYSVGIGQISSEVPQNLSASRPQDRQFILSSKKLLLSDSGFYLCAWSAGIREKLFFGSGTQLSVL.

The chain recombines TRBV5-4 with TRBJ1-2; TRBD1 agrees at 9 bases. This CDR3 is built from 16 residues. J gave up 8 bases and V 5 bases, and 16 bases lay outside the gene matches. Germline CDR1 SGHNT, CDR2 YYREEE (reference sequence). The CDR3 bases are TGTGCCAGCAGGGAACAAATACAGGGGGCACCGGGGGGCTACACCTTC. Encoded protein: CASREQIQGAPGGYTF.

The chain combines TRBV5-6 with TRBJ2-7; 7 bases are a match to TRBD1. The CDR3 totals 13 residues. Germline V gene lookup returns CDR1 SGHDT and CDR2 YYEEEE. V trimming: 3 bases; J trimming: 0 bases; junction bases outside the gene matches: 0. The CDR3 spells CASSWDSSYEQYF. In DNA, the CDR3 is TGTGCCAGCAGCTGGGACAGCTCCTACGAGCAGTACTTC.

This clone was recorded at least ten times. The chain links TRBV5-8 to TRBJ2-7; TRBD2 aligns across 11 bases. The CDR3 has 14 residues. Trimming took 5 bases from V and 3 from J; bases not matched to a gene: 4. CDR1 SGHTS and CDR2 YDEGEE come from the germline V gene. CDR3 nucleotides: TGTGCCAGCAGACTAGCGGGGGTGCTCTACGAGCAGTACTTC. Residues: CASRLAGVLYEQYF.

This chain uses TRBV6-1 with TRBJ2-5, with a tentative D call TRBD2 (6 bases). The CDR3 has 18 amino acids. The germline CDR1 and CDR2 sequences are MNHNS and SASEGT. V lost 2 bases, J lost 4 bases, and 23 bases lay in between. CDR3 nucleotides: TGTGCCAGCAGTGAACACCCTAAGGGACTCAACCAGGGAGAGACCCAGTACTTC. This codes for CASSEHPKGLNQGETQYF.

This clone was counted between two and nine times. This chain links TRBV7-5 with TRBJ2-7; the table's TRBD1 call for D was not verified on the DNA. TRBV7-5 is recorded as a pseudogene. The CDR3 spans 14 residues. CDR3 DNA: TGTGCCAGAAGGGGGGGACAGGGGTTCTACGAGCAGTACTTC. Its protein product is CARRGGQGFYEQYF.

The genes are TRBV11-2 and TRBJ1-1; no clear D gene. Germline assignment: CDR1 SGHAT and CDR2 FQNNGV. Trimming cost V 5 bases and J 1 base, with 8 bases left between them. This CDR3 has 13 amino acids. CDR3 loop: CASSAQENTEAFF. In DNA form, the CDR3 reads TGTGCCAGCAGCGCTCAGGAGAACACTGAAGCTTTCTTT.